This T cell receptor (beta chain) was observed in a study of response to subunit inactivated influenza vaccine. Whole-study results and caveats: The authors put forward the suggestion that each seasonal influenza vaccination may bring in only a limited number of new T cells.

TCRdb reprocessed the RT-PCR reads via MiXCR and lists one record per CDR3 protein. Of about 830,000 distinct CDR3 sequences listed, about 18% are singletons. This CDR3 comprises 13 residues. After removal of 6 bases from V and 5 bases from J, the junction contained 6 bases not matched to a gene. Germline lookup yields CDR1 SQVTM and CDR2 ANQGSEA. This clonotype was counted ten times or more. Its antigen remains unknown. This sample comprised PBMCs from blood, obtained around 5 days after vaccination. The chain links TRBV29-1 to TRBJ1-2; TRBD1 matches 10 bases. The clonotype was recovered from a man aged 45-60 years who received an inactivated influenza vaccine. Written as DNA, the CDR3 is TGCAGCGTCGGGACAGGGGTTGGGTATGGCTACACCTTC. It translates to CSVGTGVGYGYTF.